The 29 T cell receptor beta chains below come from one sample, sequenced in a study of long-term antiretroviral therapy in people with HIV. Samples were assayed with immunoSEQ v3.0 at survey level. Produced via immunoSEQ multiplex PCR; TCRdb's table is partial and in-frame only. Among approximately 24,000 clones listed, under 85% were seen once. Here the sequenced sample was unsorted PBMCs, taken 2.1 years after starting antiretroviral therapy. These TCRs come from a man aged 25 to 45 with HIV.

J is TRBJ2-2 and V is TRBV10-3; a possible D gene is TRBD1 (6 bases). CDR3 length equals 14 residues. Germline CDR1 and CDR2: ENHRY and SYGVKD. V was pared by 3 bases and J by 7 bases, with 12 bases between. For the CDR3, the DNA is TGTGCCATCAGTGAAACCAGGGGCGGCGGGGAGCTGTTTTTT. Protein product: CAISETRGGGELFF.

The DNA of the CDR3 is TGTGCCATCAGTGAGGGAGGGGTGGCCGGGGAGCTGTTTTTT. It is translated as CAISEGGVAGELFF. The rearrangement links TRBV10-3 to TRBJ2-2; possible D gene TRBD2, 6 bases. Germline V gives CDR1 ENHRY, CDR2 SYGVKD. The CDR3 contains 14 residues. Trimming shortened V by 2 bases and J by 6 bases, and 10 bases separated the two germline ends.

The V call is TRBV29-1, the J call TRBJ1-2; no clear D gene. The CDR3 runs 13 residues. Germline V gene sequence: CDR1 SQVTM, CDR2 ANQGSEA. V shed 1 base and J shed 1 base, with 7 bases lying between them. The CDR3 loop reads CSVEATNNYGYTF. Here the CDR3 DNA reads TGCAGCGTTGAAGCAACCAATAACTATGGCTACACCTTC.

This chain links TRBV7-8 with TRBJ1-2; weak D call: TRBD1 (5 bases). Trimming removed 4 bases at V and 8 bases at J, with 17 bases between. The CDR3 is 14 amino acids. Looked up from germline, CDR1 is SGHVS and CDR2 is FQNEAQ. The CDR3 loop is CASSSRGLPRGYTF. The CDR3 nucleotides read TGTGCCAGCAGCTCCCGGGGCCTACCCCGAGGCTACACCTTC.

In nucleotides, the CDR3 is TGTGCCAGCAGTGATTCCCGCGGGACCCCCAACGAGCAGTACTTC. Its translation is CASSDSRGTPNEQYF. The V and J genes are TRBV25-1 and TRBJ2-7; tentative D call: TRBD2 (6 bases). Germline lookup yields CDR1 MGHDK and CDR2 SYGVNS. The CDR3 consists of 15 residues. Trimming shortened V by 3 bases and J by 5 bases, and 17 bases separated the two germline ends.

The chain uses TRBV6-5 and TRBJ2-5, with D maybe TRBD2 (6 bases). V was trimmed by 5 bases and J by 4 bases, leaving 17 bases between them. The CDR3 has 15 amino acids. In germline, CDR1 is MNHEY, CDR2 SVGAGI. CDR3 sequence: CASSPTRGRGETQYF. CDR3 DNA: TGTGCCAGCAGTCCCACGCGGGGTCGGGGAGAGACCCAGTACTTC.

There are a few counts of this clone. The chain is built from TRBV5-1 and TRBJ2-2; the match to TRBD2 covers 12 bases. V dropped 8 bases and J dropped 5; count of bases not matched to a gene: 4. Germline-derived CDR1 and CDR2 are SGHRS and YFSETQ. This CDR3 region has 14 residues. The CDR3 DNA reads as TGCGCCAGTTGGACTAGCGGGGATACCGGGGAGCTGTTTTTT. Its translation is CASWTSGDTGELFF.

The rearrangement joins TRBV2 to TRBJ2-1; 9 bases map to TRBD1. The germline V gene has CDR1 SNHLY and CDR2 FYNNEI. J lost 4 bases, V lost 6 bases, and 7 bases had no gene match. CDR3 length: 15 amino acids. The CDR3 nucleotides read TGTGCCAGCAGCGCGGACAGGGGACTTTACAATGAGCAGTTCTTC. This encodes CASSADRGLYNEQFF.

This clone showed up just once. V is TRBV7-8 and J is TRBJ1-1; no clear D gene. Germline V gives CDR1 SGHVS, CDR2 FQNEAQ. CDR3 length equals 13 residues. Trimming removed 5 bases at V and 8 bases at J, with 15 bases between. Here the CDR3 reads CASSARQIREAFF. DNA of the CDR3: TGTGCCAGCAGCGCCCGTCAAATCAGGGAAGCTTTCTTT.

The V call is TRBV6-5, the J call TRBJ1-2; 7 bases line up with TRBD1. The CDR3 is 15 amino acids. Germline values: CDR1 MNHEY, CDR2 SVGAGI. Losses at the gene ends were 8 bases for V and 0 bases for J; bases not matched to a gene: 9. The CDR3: CASSQRGTANYGYTF. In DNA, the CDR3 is TGTGCCAGCTCCCAAAGGGGGACAGCTAACTATGGCTACACCTTC.

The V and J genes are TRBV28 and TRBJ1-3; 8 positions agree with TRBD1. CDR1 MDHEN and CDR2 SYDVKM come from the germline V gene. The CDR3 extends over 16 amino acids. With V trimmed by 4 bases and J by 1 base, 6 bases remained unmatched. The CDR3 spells CASSSPGGGSGNTIYF. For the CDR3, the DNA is TGTGCCAGCAGTTCCCCAGGGGGCGGATCTGGAAACACCATATATTTT.

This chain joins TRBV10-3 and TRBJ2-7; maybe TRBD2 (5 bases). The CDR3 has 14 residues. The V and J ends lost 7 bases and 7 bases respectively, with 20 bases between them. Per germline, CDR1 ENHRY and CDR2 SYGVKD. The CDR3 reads CAIKLQAGGGEQYF. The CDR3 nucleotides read TGTGCCATCAAGCTTCAGGCCGGTGGCGGGGAGCAGTACTTC.

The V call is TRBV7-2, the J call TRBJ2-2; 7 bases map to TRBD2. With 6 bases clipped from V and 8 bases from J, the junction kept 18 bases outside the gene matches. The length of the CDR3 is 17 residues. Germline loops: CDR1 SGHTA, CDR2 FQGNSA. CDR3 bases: TGTGCCAGCAGTCCCCAAAGTGGGAGGGCCATTAATGGGGAGCTGTTTTTT. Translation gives CASSPQSGRAINGELFF.

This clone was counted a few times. CDR3 DNA sequence: TGTGCCACCTGGACAGGGTATAGCAATCAGCCCCAGCATTTT. It yields the protein CATWTGYSNQPQHF. The V and J genes are TRBV10-3 and TRBJ1-5; 8 positions match TRBD1. The V gene end was trimmed by 10 bases and the J gene end by 0 bases; junction bases not matched to a gene: 5. This CDR3 has 14 residues. Germline V gene sequence: CDR1 ENHRY, CDR2 SYGVKD.

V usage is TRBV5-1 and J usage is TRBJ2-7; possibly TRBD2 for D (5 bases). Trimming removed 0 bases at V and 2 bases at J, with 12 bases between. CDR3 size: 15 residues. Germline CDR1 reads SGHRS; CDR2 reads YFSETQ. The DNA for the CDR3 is TGCGCCAGCAGCTTGGTCCCGGGATCCACCTACGAGCAGTACTTC. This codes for CASSLVPGSTYEQYF. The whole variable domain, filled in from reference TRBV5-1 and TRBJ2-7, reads KAGVTQTPRYLIKTRGQQVTLSCSPISGHRSVSWYQQTPGQGLQFLFEYFSETQRNKGNFPGRFSGRQFSNSRSEMNVSTLELGDSALYLCASSLVPGSTYEQYFGPGTRLTVT.

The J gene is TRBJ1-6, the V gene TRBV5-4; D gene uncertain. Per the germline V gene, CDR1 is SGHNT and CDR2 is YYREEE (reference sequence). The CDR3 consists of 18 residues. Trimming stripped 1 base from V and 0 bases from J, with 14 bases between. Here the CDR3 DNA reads TGTGCCAGCAGCTTGCCCCGGGAGGCGAGCTCCTATAATTCACCCCTCCACTTT. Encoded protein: CASSLPREASSYNSPLHF.

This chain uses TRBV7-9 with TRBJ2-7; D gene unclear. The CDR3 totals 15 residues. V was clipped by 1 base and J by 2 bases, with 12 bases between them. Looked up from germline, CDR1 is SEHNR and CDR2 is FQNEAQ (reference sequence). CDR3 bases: TGTGCCAGCAGCTTAGAGAAGGCCTATCCCTACGAGCAGTACTTC. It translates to CASSLEKAYPYEQYF. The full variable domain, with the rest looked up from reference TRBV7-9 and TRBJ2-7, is DTGVSQNPRHKITKRGQNVTFRCDPISEHNRLYWYRQTLGQGPEFLTYFQNEAQLEKSRLLSDRFSAERPKGSFSTLEIQRTEQGDSAMYLCASSLEKAYPYEQYFGPGTRLTVT.

The CDR3 region has the DNA TGTGCCAGCAGTTCCCTTCACCGGGACAGCTTCTACGAGCAGTACTTC. Its translation is CASSSLHRDSFYEQYF. This chain joins TRBV6-5 and TRBJ2-7, with 7 bases identical to TRBD1. Germline V gene lookup returns CDR1 MNHEY and CDR2 SVGAGI. With 4 bases clipped from V and 3 bases from J, the junction kept 12 bases outside the gene matches. CDR3 length: 16 residues.

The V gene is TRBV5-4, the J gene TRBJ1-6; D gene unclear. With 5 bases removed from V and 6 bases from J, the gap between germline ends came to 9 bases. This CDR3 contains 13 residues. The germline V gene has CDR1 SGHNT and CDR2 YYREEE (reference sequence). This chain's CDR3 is CASSRRPNSPLHF. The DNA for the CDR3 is TGTGCCAGCAGTCGGAGGCCTAATTCACCCCTCCACTTT.

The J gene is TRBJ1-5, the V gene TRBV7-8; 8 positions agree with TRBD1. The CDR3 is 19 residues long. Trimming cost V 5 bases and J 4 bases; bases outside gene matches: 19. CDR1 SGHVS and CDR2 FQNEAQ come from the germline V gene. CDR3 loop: CASSATRTGLLEVNQPQHF. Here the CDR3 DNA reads TGTGCCAGCAGCGCCACGCGGACAGGGTTGTTGGAGGTTAATCAGCCCCAGCATTTT.

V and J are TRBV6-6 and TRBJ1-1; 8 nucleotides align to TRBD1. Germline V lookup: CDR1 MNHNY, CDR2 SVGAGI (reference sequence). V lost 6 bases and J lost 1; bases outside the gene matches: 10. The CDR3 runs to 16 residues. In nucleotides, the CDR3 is TGTGCCAGCAGGGACACTCTCGGGACAGGGAACACTGAAGCTTTCTTT. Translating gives CASRDTLGTGNTEAFF.

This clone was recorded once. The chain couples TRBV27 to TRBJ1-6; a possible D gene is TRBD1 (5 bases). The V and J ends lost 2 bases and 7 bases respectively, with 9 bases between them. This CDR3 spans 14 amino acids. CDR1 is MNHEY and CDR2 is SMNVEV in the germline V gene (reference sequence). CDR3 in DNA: TGTGCCAGCAGTTTACCAGGGTTCAATTCACCCCTCCACTTT. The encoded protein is CASSLPGFNSPLHF.

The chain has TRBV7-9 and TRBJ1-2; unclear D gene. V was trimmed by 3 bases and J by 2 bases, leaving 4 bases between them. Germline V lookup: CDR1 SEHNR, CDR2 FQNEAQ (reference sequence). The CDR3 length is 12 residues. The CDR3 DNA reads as TGTGCCAGCAGCTTCAGCAACTATGGCTACACCTTC. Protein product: CASSFSNYGYTF.

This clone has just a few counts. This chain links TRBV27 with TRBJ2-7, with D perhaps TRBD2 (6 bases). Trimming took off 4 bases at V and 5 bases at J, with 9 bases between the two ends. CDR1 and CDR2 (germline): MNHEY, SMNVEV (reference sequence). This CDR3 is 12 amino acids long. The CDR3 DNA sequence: TGTGCCAGCAGTTCCGGGGGTAACGAGCAGTACTTC. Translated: CASSSGGNEQYF.

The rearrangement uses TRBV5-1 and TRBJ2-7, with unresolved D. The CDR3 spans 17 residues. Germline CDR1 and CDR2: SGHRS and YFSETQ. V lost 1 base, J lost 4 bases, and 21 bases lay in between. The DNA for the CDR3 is TGCGCCAGCAGCTTGAAGAGTGGGCTAGACATAGAGTACGAGCAGTACTTC. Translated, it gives CASSLKSGLDIEYEQYF. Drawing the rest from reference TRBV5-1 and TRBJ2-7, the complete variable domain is KAGVTQTPRYLIKTRGQQVTLSCSPISGHRSVSWYQQTPGQGLQFLFEYFSETQRNKGNFPGRFSGRQFSNSRSEMNVSTLELGDSALYLCASSLKSGLDIEYEQYFGPGTRLTVT.

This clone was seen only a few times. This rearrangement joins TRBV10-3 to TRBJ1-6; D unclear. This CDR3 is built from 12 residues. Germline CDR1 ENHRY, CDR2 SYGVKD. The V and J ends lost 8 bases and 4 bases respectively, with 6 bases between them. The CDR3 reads CAIGEYNSPLHF. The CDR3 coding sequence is TGTGCCATCGGGGAATATAATTCACCCCTCCACTTT.

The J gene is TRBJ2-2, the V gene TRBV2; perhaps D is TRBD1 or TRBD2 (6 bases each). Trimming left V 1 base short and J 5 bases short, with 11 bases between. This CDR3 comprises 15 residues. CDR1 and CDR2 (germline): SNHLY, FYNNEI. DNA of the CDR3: TGTGCCAGCAGTGAAGGGCAGGGGAGGACCGGGGAGCTGTTTTTT. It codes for CASSEGQGRTGELFF. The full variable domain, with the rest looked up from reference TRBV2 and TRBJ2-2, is EPEVTQTPSHQVTQMGQEVILRCVPISNHLYFYWYRQILGQKVEFLVSFYNNEISEKSEIFDDQFSVERPDGSNFTLKIRSTKLEDSAMYFCASSEGQGRTGELFFGEGSRLTVL.

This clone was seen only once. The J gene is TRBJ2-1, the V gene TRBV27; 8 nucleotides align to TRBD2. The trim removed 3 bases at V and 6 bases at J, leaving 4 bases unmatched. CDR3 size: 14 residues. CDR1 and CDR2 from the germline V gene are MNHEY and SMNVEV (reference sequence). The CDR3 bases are TGTGCCAGCAGTTTCTCCGGGACTAGCAATGAGCAGTTCTTC. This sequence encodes CASSFSGTSNEQFF.

CDR3 bases: TGTGCCAGCAGGGGGACTAGCGGGTTGGGGGGCGGGGAGCTGTTTTTT. Translation: CASRGTSGLGGGELFF. This chain connects TRBV7-8 to TRBJ2-2; 12 nucleotides align to TRBD2. The CDR3 covers 16 residues. Germline V lookup: CDR1 SGHVS, CDR2 FQNEAQ. V lost 6 bases and J lost 7; bases outside the gene matches: 9.